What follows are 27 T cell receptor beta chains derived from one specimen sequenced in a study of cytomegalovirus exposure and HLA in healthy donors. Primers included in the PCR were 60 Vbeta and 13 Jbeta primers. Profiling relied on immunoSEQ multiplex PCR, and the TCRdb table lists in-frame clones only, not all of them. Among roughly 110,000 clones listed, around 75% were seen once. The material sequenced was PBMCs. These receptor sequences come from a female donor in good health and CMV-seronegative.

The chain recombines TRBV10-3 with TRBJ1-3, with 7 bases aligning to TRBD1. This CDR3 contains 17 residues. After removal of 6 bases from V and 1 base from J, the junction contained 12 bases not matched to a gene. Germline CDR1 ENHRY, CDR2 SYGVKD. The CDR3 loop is CAISALAGGASGNTIYF. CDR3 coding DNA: TGTGCCATCAGCGCCTTGGCAGGGGGAGCTTCTGGAAACACCATATATTTT.

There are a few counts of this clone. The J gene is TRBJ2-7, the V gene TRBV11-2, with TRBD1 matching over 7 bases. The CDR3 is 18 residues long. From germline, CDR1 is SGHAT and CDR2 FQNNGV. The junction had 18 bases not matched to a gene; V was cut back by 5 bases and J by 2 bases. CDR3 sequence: CASSRQGVAVPRAYEQYF. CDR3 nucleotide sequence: TGTGCCAGCAGCAGACAGGGAGTAGCCGTCCCGAGAGCCTACGAGCAGTACTTC.

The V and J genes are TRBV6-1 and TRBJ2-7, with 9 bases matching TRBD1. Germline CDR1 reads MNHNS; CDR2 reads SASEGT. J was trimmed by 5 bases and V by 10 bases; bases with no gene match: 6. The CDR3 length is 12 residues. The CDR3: CATRDRANEQYF. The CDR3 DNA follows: TGTGCCACCCGGGACAGGGCAAACGAGCAGTACTTC.

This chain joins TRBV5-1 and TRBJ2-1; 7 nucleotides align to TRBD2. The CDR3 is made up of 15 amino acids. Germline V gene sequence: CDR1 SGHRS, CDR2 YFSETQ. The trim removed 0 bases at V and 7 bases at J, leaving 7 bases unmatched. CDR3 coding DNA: TGCGCCAGCAGCTTGGATGGCGGGAGCCCAAATGAGCAGTTCTTC. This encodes CASSLDGGSPNEQFF.

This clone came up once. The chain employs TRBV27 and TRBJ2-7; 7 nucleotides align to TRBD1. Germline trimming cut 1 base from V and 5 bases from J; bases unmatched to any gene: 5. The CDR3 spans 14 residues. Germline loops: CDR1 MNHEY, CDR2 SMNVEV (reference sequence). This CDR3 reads CASSLYPTGNEQYF. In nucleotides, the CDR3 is TGTGCCAGCAGTTTATACCCGACAGGGAACGAGCAGTACTTC.

CDR3 coding DNA: TGTGCCAGCAGCGTAACGCCCCAGGGGGGTGAGCAGTTCTTC. Encoded protein: CASSVTPQGGEQFF. The chain links TRBV9 to TRBJ2-1; D is perhaps TRBD1 (7 bases). The CDR3 runs to 14 residues. The V gene lost 1 base and the J gene lost 9 bases, with 14 bases spanning the gap. Germline CDR1 SGDLS, CDR2 YYNGEE.

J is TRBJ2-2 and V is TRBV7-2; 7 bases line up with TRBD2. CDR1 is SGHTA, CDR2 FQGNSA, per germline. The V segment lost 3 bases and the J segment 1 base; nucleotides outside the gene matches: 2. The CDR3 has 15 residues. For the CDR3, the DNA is TGTGCCAGCAGCTTCATAGCGGGGAACACCGGGGAGCTGTTTTTT. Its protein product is CASSFIAGNTGELFF. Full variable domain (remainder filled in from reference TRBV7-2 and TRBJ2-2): GAGVSQSPSNKVTEKGKDVELRCDPISGHTALYWYRQSLGQGLEFLIYFQGNSAPDKSGLPSDRFSAERTGGSVSTLTIQRTQQEDSAVYLCASSFIAGNTGELFFGEGSRLTVL.

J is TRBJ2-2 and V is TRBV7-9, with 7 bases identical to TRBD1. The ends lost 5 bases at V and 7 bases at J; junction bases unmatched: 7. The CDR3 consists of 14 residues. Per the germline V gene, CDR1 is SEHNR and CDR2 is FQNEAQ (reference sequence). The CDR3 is CASSRGQPNGELFF. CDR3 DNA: TGTGCCAGCAGCCGGGGACAGCCGAACGGGGAGCTGTTTTTT.

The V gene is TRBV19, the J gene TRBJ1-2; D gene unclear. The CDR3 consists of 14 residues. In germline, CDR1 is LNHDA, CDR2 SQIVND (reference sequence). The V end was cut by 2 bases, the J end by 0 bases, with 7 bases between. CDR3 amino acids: CASSITSPNYGYTF. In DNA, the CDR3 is TGTGCCAGTAGTATAACAAGTCCTAACTATGGCTACACCTTC. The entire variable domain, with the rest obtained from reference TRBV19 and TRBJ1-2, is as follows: DGGITQSPKYLFRKEGQNVTLSCEQNLNHDAMYWYRQDPGQGLRLIYYSQIVNDFQKGDIAEGYSVSREKKESFPLTVTSAQKNPTAFYLCASSITSPNYGYTFGSGTRLTVV.

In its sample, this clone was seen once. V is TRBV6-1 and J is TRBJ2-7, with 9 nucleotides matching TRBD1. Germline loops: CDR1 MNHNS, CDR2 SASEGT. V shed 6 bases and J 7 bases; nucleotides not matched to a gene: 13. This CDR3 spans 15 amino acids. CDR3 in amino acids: CASREGQGLTGEQYF. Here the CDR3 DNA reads TGTGCCAGCAGAGAGGGACAGGGATTGACGGGTGAGCAGTACTTC.

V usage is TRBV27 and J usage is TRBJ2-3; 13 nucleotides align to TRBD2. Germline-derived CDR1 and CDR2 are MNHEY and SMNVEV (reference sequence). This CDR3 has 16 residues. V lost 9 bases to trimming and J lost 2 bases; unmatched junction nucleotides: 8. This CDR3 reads CASTGLAGVNTDTQYF. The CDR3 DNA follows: TGTGCCAGTACTGGACTAGCGGGAGTGAACACAGATACGCAGTATTTT.

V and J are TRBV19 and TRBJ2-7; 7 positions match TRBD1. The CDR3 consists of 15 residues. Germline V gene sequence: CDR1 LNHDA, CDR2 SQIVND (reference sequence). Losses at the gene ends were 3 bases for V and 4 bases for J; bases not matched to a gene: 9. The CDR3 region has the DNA TGTGCCAGTAGTATCGGTAGGGGCAGGGGGTACGAGCAGTACTTC. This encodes CASSIGRGRGYEQYF.

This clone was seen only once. Here the CDR3 reads CASSLFRDIYGYTF. DNA of the CDR3: TGTGCCAGCAGTTTATTCCGGGACATTTATGGCTACACCTTC. The chain uses TRBV28 and TRBJ1-2, with D possibly being TRBD1 (6 bases). The CDR3 runs 14 residues. Looked up from germline, CDR1 is MDHEN and CDR2 is SYDVKM. Trimming left V 1 base short and J 5 bases short, with 11 bases between.

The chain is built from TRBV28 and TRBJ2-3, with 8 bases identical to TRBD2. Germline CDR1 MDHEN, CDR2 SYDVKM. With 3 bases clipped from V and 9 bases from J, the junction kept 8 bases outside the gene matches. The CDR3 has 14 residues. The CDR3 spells CASSFQAGAETQYF. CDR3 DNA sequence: TGTGCCAGCAGTTTTCAAGCGGGAGCGGAGACGCAGTATTTT. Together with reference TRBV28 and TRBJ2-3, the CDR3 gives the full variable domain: DVKVTQSSRYLVKRTGEKVFLECVQDMDHENMFWYRQDPGLGLRLIYFSYDVKMKEKGDIPEGYSVSREKKERFSLILESASTNQTSMYLCASSFQAGAETQYFGPGTRLTVL.

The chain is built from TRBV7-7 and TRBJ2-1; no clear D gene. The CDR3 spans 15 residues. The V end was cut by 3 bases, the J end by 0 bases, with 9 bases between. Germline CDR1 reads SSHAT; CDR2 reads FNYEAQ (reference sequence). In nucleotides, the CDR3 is TGTGCCAGCAGCTTGAACCCGAGCTCCTACAATGAGCAGTTCTTC. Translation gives CASSLNPSSYNEQFF.

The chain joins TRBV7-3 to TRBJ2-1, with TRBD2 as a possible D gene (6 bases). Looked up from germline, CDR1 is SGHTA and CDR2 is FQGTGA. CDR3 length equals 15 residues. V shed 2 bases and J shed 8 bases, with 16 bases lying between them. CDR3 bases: TGTGCCAGCAGCTTAGACTTCCAGCGGAGGGATGAGCAGTTCTTC. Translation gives CASSLDFQRRDEQFF. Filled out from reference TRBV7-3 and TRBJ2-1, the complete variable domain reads GAGVSQTPSNKVTEKGKYVELRCDPISGHTALYWYRQSLGQGPEFLIYFQGTGAADDSGLPNDRFFAVRPEGSVSTLKIQRTERGDSAVYLCASSLDFQRRDEQFFGPGTRLTVL.

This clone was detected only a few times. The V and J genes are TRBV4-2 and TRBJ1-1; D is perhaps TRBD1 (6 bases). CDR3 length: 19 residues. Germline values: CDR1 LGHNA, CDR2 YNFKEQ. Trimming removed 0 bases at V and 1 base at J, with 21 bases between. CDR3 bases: TGTGCCAGCAGCCAAGATTTCGGGGGGCTGATGGGTTGGAACACTGAAGCTTTCTTT. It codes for CASSQDFGGLMGWNTEAFF.

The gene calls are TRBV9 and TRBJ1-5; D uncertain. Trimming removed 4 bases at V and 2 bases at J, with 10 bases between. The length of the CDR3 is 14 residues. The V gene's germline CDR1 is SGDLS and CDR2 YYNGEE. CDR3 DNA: TGTGCCAGCAGCCCCGACGGAGGCAATCAGCCCCAGCATTTT. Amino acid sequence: CASSPDGGNQPQHF.

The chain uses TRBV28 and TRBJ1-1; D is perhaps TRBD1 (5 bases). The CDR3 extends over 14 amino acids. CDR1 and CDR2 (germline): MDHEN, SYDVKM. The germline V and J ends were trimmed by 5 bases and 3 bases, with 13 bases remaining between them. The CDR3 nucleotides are TGTGCCAGCAGTCCCCATCCCAGGGACACTGAAGCTTTCTTT. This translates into CASSPHPRDTEAFF.

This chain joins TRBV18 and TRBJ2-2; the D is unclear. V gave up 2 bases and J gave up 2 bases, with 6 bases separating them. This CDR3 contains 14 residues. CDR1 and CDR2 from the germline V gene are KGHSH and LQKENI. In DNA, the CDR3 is TGTGCCAGCTCACCATCTCCTAACACCGGGGAGCTGTTTTTT. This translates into CASSPSPNTGELFF.

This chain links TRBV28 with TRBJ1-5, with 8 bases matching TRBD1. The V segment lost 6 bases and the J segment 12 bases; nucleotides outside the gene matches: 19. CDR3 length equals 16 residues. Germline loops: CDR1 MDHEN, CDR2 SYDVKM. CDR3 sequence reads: CASSLAGQALTFLQHF. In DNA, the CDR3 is TGTGCCAGCAGCCTCGCGGGACAGGCGCTAACATTTCTCCAGCATTTT. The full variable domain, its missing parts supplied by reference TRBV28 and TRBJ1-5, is DVKVTQSSRYLVKRTGEKVFLECVQDMDHENMFWYRQDPGLGLRLIYFSYDVKMKEKGDIPEGYSVSREKKERFSLILESASTNQTSMYLCASSLAGQALTFLQHFGDGTRLSIL.

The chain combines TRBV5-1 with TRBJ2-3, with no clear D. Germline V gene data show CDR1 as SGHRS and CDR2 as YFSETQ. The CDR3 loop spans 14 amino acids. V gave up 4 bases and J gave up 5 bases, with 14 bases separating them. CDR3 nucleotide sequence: TGCGCCAGCAGCCCGTTGTACACGGGAGATACGCAGTATTTT. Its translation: CASSPLYTGDTQYF.

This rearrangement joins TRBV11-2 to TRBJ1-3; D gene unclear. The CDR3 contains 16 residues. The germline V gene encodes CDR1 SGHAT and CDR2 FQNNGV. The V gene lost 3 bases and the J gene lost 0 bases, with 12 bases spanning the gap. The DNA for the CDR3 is TGTGCCAGCAGCTTGTCCCTAGCCAGCTCTGGAAACACCATATATTTT. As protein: CASSLSLASSGNTIYF.

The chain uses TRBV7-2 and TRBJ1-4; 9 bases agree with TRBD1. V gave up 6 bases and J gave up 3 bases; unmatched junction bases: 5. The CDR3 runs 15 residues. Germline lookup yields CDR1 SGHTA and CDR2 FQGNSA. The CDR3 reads CASSQQGAPNEKLFF. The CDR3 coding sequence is TGTGCCAGCAGTCAACAGGGGGCCCCTAATGAAAAACTGTTTTTT. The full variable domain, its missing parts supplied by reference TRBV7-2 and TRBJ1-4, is GAGVSQSPSNKVTEKGKDVELRCDPISGHTALYWYRQSLGQGLEFLIYFQGNSAPDKSGLPSDRFSAERTGGSVSTLTIQRTQQEDSAVYLCASSQQGAPNEKLFFGSGTQLSVL.

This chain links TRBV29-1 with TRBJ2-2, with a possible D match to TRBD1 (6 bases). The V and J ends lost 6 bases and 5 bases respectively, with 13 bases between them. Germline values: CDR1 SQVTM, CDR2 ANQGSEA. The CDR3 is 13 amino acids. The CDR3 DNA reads TGCAGCGTAGGGGGACGTACTACCGGGGAGCTGTTTTTT. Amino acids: CSVGGRTTGELFF.

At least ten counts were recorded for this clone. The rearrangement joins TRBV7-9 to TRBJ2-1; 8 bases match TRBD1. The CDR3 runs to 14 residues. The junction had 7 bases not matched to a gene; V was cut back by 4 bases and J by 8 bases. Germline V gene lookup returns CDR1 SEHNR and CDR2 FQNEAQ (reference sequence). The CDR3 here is CASSYRQGLDEQFF. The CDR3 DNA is TGTGCCAGCAGCTACCGACAGGGGTTAGATGAGCAGTTCTTC.

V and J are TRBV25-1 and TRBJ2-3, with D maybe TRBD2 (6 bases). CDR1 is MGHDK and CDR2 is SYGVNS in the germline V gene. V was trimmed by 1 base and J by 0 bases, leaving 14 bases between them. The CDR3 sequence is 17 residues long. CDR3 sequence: CASSESGVRLSTDTQYF. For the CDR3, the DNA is TGTGCCAGCAGTGAATCGGGAGTGCGCTTGAGCACAGATACGCAGTATTTT.